Described below is a single T cell receptor beta chain sequence and its context. The data are from a study of T cell responses to AZD1222 COVID-19 vaccine. Sequencing was performed with immunoSEQ multiplex PCR; in TCRdb, only in-frame clones are kept and a portion is missing. This sample has roughly 120,000 clones, with about 85% found just once. The CDR3 extends over 16 amino acids. With 5 bases clipped from V and 6 bases from J, the junction kept 12 bases outside the gene matches. From germline, CDR1 is SGHTA and CDR2 FQGNSA. The clonotype was recovered from an adult in good health. This chain uses TRBV7-2 with TRBJ2-1, with 8 positions matching TRBD2. This specimen was peripheral blood, taken on day 0 of AZD1222 vaccination. The CDR3 here is CASSPAGTSSPNEQFF. CDR3 coding DNA: TGTGCCAGCAGCCCCGCCGGGACTAGTTCCCCCAATGAGCAGTTCTTC.